This T cell receptor (beta chain) was identified in a study of shared clonotypes between healthy human individuals. Study background: Samples came from a couple of female and a few male donors aged 18 to 49. Study-level findings and limits: Clonotypes which were not shared had lower generation probabilities than clonotypes that all four donors shared.

As regards this clone: The antigen is not known.

Samples underwent the assay at deep level. TCRdb keeps only in-frame clones here, not all; method: immunoSEQ multiplex PCR. The table shows approximately 1.5 million clones, with 98% occurring only once. The study separated CD4+ cells into CD45RA+ naive and CD45RA-negative memory subsets. What was sequenced was naive CD4+ T cells sorted from blood. Subset given: CD45RA+ positively selected. This TCR was recovered from a young man in good health.

The CDR3 sequence: CASLTGTGDNEQFF. The CDR3 DNA reads TGTGCCAGTCTCACGGGGACAGGGGATAATGAGCAGTTCTTC. V gene TRBV18 combines with J gene TRBJ2-1; TRBD1 agrees at 10 bases. The CDR3 sequence is 14 residues long. Germline assignment: CDR1 KGHSH and CDR2 LQKENI. The V segment lost 9 bases and the J segment 7 bases; nucleotides outside the gene matches: 9.